This TCR beta chain originates from a study of blood T cell repertoires in COVID-19. Overall study context: Sites across the United States, Italy and Spain contributed samples from acute and convalescent COVID-19. Sources were T cells, B-cell-depleted T cells, or PBMCs; the material itself was cDNA or gDNA.

All enrollees were roughly 18 to 95 years old and from roughly 22 US areas. In Cohort 3, a recovered donor had either two negative PCRs, clearance, or symptom resolution. This clone has a single count. TCRdb's table, derived via immunoSEQ multiplex PCR, lists solely in-frame clones and lacks some. The profile shows 100,000 or so clones, 70% to 90% of them singletons. The TCR was taken from a woman aged 45 to 65 who had recovered from COVID-19. Sequencing input: PBMCs or T cells enriched from blood (not recorded which).

CDR3 coding DNA: TGTGCCAGCTCTGAGAGGTATGGCTACACCTTC. Amino acids: CASSERYGYTF. The V call is TRBV28, the J call TRBJ1-2; D uncertain. CDR1 is MDHEN, CDR2 SYDVKM, per germline. The CDR3 is made up of 11 amino acids. Trimming left V 8 bases short and J 5 bases short, with 9 bases between.